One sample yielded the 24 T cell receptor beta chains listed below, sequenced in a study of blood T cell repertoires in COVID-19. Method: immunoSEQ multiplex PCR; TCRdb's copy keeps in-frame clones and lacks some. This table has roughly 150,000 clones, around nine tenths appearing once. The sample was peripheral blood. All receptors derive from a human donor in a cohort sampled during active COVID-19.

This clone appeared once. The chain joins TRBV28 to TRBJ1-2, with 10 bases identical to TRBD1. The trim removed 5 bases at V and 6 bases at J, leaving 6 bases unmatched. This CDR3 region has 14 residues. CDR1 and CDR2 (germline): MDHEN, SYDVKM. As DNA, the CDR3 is TGTGCCAGCAGTATTCGACAGGGGGCTAATGGCTACACCTTC. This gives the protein CASSIRQGANGYTF.

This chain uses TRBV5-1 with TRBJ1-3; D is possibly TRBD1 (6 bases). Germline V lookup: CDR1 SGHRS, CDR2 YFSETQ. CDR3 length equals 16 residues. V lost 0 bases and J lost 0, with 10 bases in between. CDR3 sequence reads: CASSLDTGSSGNTIYF. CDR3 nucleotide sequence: TGCGCCAGCAGCTTGGATACAGGGAGCTCTGGAAACACCATATATTTT.

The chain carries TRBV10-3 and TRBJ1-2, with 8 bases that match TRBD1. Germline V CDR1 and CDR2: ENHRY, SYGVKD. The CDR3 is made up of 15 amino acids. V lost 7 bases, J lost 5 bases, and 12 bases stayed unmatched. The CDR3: CAITGGTGALYGYTF. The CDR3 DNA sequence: TGTGCCATCACCGGGGGGACAGGCGCCCTTTATGGCTACACCTTC.

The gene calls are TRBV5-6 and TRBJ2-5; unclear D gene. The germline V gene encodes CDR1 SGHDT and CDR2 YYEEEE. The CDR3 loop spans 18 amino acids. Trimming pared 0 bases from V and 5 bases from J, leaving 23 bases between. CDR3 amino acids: CASSLALLDSSSWETQYF. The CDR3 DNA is TGTGCCAGCAGCTTGGCCCTGCTAGATTCGTCTTCGTGGGAGACCCAGTACTTC. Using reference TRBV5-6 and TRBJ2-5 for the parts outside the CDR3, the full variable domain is DAGVTQSPTHLIKTRGQQVTLRCSPKSGHDTVSWYQQALGQGPQFIFQYYEEEERQRGNFPDRFSGHQFPNYSSELNVNALLLGDSALYLCASSLALLDSSSWETQYFGPGTRLLVL.

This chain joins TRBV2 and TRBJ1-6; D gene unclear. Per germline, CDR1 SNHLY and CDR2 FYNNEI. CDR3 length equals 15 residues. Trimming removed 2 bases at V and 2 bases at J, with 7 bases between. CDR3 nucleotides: TGTGCCAGCAGTGAAACGGGGACCTATAATTCACCCCTCCACTTT. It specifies CASSETGTYNSPLHF.

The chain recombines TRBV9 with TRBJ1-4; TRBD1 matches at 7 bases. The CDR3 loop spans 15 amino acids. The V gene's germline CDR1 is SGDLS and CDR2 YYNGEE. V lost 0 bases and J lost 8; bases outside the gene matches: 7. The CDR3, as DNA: TGTGCCAGCAGCGTAGAGACAGGGTTTCGAGAAAAACTGTTTTTT. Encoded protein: CASSVETGFREKLFF.

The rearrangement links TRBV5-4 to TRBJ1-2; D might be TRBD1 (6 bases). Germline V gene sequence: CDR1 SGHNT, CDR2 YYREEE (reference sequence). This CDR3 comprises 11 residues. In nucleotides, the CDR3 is TGTGCAAGCGGACAGTCTCATGGCTACACCTTC. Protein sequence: CASGQSHGYTF. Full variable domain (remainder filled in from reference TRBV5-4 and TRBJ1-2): ETGVTQSPTHLIKTRGQQVTLRCSSQSGHNTVSWYQQALGQGPQFIFQYYREEENGRGNFPPRFSGLQFPNYSSELNVNALELDDSALYLCASGQSHGYTFGSGTRLTVV.

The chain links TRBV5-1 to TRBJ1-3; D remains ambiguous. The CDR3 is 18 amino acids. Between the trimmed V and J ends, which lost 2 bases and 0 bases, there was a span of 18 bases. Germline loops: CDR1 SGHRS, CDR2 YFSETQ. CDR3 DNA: TGCGCCAGCAGCTTCGGACTGCGCCTCCCCAGCTCTGGAAACACCATATATTTT. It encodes CASSFGLRLPSSGNTIYF.

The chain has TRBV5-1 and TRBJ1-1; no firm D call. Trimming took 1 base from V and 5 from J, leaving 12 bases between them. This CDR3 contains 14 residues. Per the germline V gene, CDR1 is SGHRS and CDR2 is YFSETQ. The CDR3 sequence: CASSLYASETEAFF. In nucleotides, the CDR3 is TGCGCCAGCAGCTTGTATGCGAGCGAGACTGAAGCTTTCTTT.

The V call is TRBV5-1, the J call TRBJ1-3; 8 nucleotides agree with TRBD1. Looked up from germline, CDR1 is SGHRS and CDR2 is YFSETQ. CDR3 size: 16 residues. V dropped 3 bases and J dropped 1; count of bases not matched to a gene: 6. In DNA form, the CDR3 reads TGCGCCAGCAGCTCCGGACAGGGCGAGTCTGGAAACACCATATATTTT. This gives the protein CASSSGQGESGNTIYF.

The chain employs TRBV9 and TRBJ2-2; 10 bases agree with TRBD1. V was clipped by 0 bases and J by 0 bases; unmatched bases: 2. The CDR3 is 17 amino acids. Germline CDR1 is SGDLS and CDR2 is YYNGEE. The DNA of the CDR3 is TGTGCCAGCAGCGTAGTAGGGACAGGGGCGAACACCGGGGAGCTGTTTTTT. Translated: CASSVVGTGANTGELFF.

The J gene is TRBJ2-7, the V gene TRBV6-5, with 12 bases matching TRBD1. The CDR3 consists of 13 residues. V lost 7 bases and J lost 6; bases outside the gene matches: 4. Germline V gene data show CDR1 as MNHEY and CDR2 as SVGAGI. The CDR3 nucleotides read TGTGCCAGCAAGGGGACAGGGGGCATCGAGCAGTACTTC. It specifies CASKGTGGIEQYF.

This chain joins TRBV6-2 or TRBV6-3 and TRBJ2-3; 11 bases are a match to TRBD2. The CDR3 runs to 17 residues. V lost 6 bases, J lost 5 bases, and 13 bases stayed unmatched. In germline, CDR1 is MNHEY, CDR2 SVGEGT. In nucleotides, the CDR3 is TGTGCCAGCAGCCCCTTCTCTAGCGGGGGGCAGCAAGATACGCAGTATTTT. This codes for CASSPFSSGGQQDTQYF.

CDR3 nucleotide sequence: TGTGCCACCTGGCCCCACCAGAACACTGAAGCTTTCTTT. This translates into CATWPHQNTEAFF. The rearrangement links TRBV28 to TRBJ1-1; D gene uncertain. The CDR3 spans 13 residues. V was trimmed by 10 bases and J by 1 base, leaving 13 bases between them. Germline V CDR1 and CDR2: MDHEN, SYDVKM.

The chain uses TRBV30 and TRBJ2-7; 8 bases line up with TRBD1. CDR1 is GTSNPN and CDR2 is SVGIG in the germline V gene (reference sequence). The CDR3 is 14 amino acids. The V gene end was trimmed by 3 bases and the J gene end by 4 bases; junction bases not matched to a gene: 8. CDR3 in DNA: TGTGCCTGGAGCCCGGGACAGGCGACTTACGAGCAGTACTTC. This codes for CAWSPGQATYEQYF. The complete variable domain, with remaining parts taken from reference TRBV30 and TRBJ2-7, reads SQTIHQWPATLVQPVGSPLSLECTVEGTSNPNLYWYRQAAGRGLQLLFYSVGIGQISSEVPQNLSASRPQDRQFILSSKKLLLSDSGFYLCAWSPGQATYEQYFGPGTRLTVT.

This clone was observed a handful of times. The DNA of the CDR3 is TGTGCCAGCGGCCTCCGACAGGGTCCCTACAATGAGCAGTTCTTC. Its translation: CASGLRQGPYNEQFF. The chain carries TRBV11-3 and TRBJ2-1; 7 nucleotides match TRBD1. V gave up 8 bases and J gave up 2 bases; unmatched junction bases: 9. CDR1 SGHNT and CDR2 YENEEA come from the germline V gene. This CDR3 contains 15 residues. Filled out from reference TRBV11-3 and TRBJ2-1, the complete variable domain reads EAGVVQSPRYKIIEKKQPVAFWCNPISGHNTLYWYLQNLGQGPELLIRYENEEAVDDSQLPKDRFSAERLKGVDSTLKIQPAELGDSAVYLCASGLRQGPYNEQFFGPGTRLTVL.

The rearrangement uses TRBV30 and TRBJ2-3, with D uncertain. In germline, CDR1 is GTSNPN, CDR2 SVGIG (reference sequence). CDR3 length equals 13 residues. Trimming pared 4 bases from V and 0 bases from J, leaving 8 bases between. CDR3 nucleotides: TGTGCCTGGATATTGGCAAGCACAGATACGCAGTATTTT. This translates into CAWILASTDTQYF.

The CDR3 spells CASSIGGGGRTGEKLFF. The CDR3 region has the DNA TGTGCCAGTAGTATAGGCGGCGGGGGCAGGACGGGTGAAAAACTGTTTTTT. V usage is TRBV19 and J usage is TRBJ1-4, with TRBD1 as a possible D gene (6 bases). The V and J ends lost 1 base and 7 bases respectively, with 19 bases between them. The germline CDR1 and CDR2 sequences are LNHDA and SQIVND (reference sequence). The CDR3 is 17 residues long.

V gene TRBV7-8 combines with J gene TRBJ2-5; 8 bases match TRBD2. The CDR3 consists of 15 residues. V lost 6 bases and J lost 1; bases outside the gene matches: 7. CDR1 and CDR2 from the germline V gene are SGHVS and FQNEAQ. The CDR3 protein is CASSVPGTSQETQYF. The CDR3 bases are TGTGCCAGCAGTGTACCCGGGACTAGCCAAGAGACCCAGTACTTC.

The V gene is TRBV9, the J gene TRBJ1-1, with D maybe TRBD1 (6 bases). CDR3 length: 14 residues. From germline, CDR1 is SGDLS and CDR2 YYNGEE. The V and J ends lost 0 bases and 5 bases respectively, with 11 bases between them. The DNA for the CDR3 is TGTGCCAGCAGCGTAGCAAGGGGGGGGACTGAAGCTTTCTTT. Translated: CASSVARGGTEAFF.

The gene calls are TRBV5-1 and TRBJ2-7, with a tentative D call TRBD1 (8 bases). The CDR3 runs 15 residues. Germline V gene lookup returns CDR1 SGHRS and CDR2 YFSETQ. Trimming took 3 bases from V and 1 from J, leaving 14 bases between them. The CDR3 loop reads CASSSGGTGSYEQYF. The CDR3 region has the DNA TGCGCCAGCAGCTCCGGGGGGACAGGATCCTACGAGCAGTACTTC. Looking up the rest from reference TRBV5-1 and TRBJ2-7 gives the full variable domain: KAGVTQTPRYLIKTRGQQVTLSCSPISGHRSVSWYQQTPGQGLQFLFEYFSETQRNKGNFPGRFSGRQFSNSRSEMNVSTLELGDSALYLCASSSGGTGSYEQYFGPGTRLTVT.

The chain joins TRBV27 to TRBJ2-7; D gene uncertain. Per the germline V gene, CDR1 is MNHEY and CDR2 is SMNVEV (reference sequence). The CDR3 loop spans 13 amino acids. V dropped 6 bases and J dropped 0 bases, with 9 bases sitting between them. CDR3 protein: CASSPYSSYEQYF. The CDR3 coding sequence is TGTGCCAGCAGCCCTTATAGCTCCTACGAGCAGTACTTC.

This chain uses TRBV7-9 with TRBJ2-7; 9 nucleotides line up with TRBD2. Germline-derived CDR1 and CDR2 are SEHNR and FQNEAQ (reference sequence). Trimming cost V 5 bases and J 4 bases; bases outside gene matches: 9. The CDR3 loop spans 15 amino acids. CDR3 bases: TGTGCCAGCAGCCCACGGACTAGCGCAGTGTACGAGCAGTACTTC. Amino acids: CASSPRTSAVYEQYF.

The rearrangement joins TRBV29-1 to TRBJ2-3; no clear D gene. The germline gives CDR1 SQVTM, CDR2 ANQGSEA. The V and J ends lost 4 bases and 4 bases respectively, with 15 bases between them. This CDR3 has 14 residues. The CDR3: CSVVETPFADTQYF. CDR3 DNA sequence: TGCAGCGTTGTAGAGACTCCTTTCGCAGATACGCAGTATTTT.